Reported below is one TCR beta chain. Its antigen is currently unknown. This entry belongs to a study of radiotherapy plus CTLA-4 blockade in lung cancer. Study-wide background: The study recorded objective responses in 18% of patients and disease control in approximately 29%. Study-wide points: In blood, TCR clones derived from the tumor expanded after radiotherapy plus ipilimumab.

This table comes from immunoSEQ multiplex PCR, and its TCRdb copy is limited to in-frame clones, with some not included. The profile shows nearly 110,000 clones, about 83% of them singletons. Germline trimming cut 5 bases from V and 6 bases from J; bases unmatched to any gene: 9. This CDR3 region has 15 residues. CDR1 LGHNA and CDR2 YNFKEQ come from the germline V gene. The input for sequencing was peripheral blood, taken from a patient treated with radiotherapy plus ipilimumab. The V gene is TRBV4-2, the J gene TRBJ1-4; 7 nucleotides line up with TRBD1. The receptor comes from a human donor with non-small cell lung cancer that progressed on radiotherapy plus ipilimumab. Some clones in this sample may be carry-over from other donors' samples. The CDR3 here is CASSTGTARDEKLFF. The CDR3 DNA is TGTGCCAGCAGCACAGGGACAGCCCGCGATGAAAAACTGTTTTTT.